Listed here are 7 T cell receptor beta chains from one sample, sequenced in a study of naive and memory T cell subsets. Two oligonucleotides, mixed equimolar, formed the beta constant-region primer covering TRBC1 and TRBC2. The ligated cDNA underwent four PCR rounds using SP2 and nested alpha and beta constant-region primers. Each CDR3 protein gets one entry after TCRdb re-called the UMI-ligation and nested PCR reads with MiXCR. Found here are around 130,000 distinct CDR3 sequences, around a third of them singletons; the top ten hold 0.75% to 1%. Sequenced sample: central memory CD4+ T cells from blood. Source of these receptors: a human donor in good health.

This clonotype was counted only a few times. The V call is TRBV6-2 or TRBV6-3, the J call TRBJ2-3; D is uncertain. This CDR3 comprises 14 residues. With 4 bases removed from V and 3 bases from J, the gap between germline ends came to 11 bases. The germline V gene encodes CDR1 MNHEY and CDR2 SVGEGT. The CDR3 region has the DNA TGTGCCAGCAGTTGGATGCAGAGAACAGATACGCAGTATTTT. Translated: CASSWMQRTDTQYF.

The rearrangement links TRBV7-8 to TRBJ1-2; D is uncertain. Between the trimmed V and J ends, which lost 1 base and 4 bases, there was a span of 7 bases. CDR1 is SGHVS and CDR2 is FQNEAQ in the germline V gene. The CDR3 totals 13 residues. The CDR3 spells CASSLESVYGYTF. The CDR3 nucleotides read TGTGCCAGCAGCTTAGAGTCTGTCTATGGCTACACCTTC.

CDR3 protein: CASSYGGSRYNEQFF. In DNA, the CDR3 is TGTGCCAGCAGTTACGGGGGGAGTCGCTACAATGAGCAGTTCTTC. The chain joins TRBV6-5 to TRBJ2-1, with D possibly matching TRBD2 (6 bases). V gave up 2 bases and J gave up 3 bases, with 11 bases separating them. Germline lookup yields CDR1 MNHEY and CDR2 SVGAGI. This CDR3 is built from 15 residues.

This clonotype was detected many times. The chain joins TRBV20-1 to TRBJ2-3; D call uncertain. The length of the CDR3 is 17 residues. Germline CDR1 and CDR2: DFQATT and SNEGSKA (reference sequence). V lost 3 bases, J lost 2 bases, and 21 bases lay in between. The CDR3 sequence: CSASPIRARSLTDTQYF. CDR3 bases: TGCAGTGCTAGTCCGATTAGGGCTAGATCGCTCACAGATACGCAGTATTTT.

The V and J genes are TRBV25-1 and TRBJ2-5; D not resolved. The CDR3 length is 16 residues. Germline values: CDR1 MGHDK, CDR2 SYGVNS. The V end was cut by 0 bases, the J end by 4 bases, with 15 bases between. For the CDR3, the DNA is TGTGCCAGCAGTGAATATGGCGGCCGGGTAGGAGAGACCCAGTACTTC. Translated: CASSEYGGRVGETQYF. The variable domain in full, with the rest retrieved from reference TRBV25-1 and TRBJ2-5, is EADIYQTPRYLVIGTGKKITLECSQTMGHDKMYWYQQDPGMELHLIHYSYGVNSTEKGDLSSESTVSRIRTEHFPLTLESARPSHTSQYLCASSEYGGRVGETQYFGPGTRLLVL.

The genes are TRBV6-6 and TRBJ1-1; D might be TRBD1 (5 bases). This CDR3 is 15 amino acids long. Germline CDR1 reads MNHNY; CDR2 reads SVGAGI (reference sequence). V was trimmed by 6 bases and J by 2 bases, leaving 16 bases between them. The CDR3 DNA reads TGTGCCAGCAGGCAAGGAGGGAGGGGTAACACTGAAGCTTTCTTT. It codes for CASRQGGRGNTEAFF.

This clonotype turned up a few times. This chain uses TRBV10-1 with TRBJ2-5, with 9 positions matching TRBD1. Trimming at V came to 8 bases and at J to 5 bases, leaving 15 bases not matched to a gene. Germline-derived CDR1 and CDR2 are WNHNN and SYGVQD (reference sequence). The CDR3 is 16 residues long. CDR3 DNA: TGCGCCAGCGAAGAATACCGGGACAGGGACGTGGAGACCCAGTACTTC. Translating it yields CASEEYRDRDVETQYF.